Below are 11 T cell receptor beta chains sequenced from a single sample in a study of spatial heterogeneity in lung cancer. Study-level findings and limits: Mutation counts in tumors were tracked by counts of expanded intratumoral alpha and beta TCRs.

TCRdb independently ran MiXCR on the 5' RACE reads; one entry per CDR3 protein. Of roughly 7,000 distinct CDR3 sequences detected, around 15% appear once; the ten largest clones hold approximately 8.1%. For these TCRs, the target antigens are not known. Time point indicated: sample taken at primary tumor resection. Sequencing was performed on lung tumor tissue, taken at surgery. The receptors come from a female donor with early-stage non-small cell lung cancer.

There are many counts of this clonotype. This beta chain is a stray sequence in a library constructed for alpha chains; its clone size is not meaningful. This chain links TRBV7-9 with TRBJ2-2; D might be TRBD2 (6 bases). The CDR3 loop spans 15 amino acids. Germline CDR1 and CDR2: SEHNR and FQNEAQ (reference sequence). The germline V and J ends were trimmed by 0 bases and 5 bases, with 10 bases remaining between them. The chain's CDR3 is CASSLALRGTGELFF. CDR3 DNA: TGTGCCAGCAGCTTAGCGCTGCGGGGAACCGGGGAGCTGTTTTTT.

This clonotype was recorded at least ten times. Little can be read into the size of this beta chain, an off-target read in a library designed for alpha chains. This chain uses TRBV29-1 with TRBJ2-5; D perhaps matches TRBD1 (6 bases). This CDR3 region has 12 residues. V shed 6 bases and J shed 5 bases, with 13 bases lying between them. CDR1 and CDR2 (germline): SQVTM, ANQGSEA. Here the CDR3 reads CSVARGGETQYF. The CDR3 DNA follows: TGCAGCGTGGCCAGGGGTGGGGAGACCCAGTACTTC.

The sample holds many counts of this clonotype. A library made for alpha chains picked up this beta chain off target, so its size means little. The J gene is TRBJ1-5, the V gene TRBV20-1, with 9 bases that match TRBD1. This CDR3 is 13 amino acids long. Germline loops: CDR1 DFQATT, CDR2 SNEGSKA (reference sequence). V lost 1 base, J lost 5 bases, and 0 bases stayed unmatched. The CDR3: CSARGTGDQPQHF. CDR3 DNA sequence: TGCAGTGCTAGAGGGACAGGGGATCAGCCCCAGCATTTT.

Concerning this clonotype itself: Because this beta chain is a stray read in a library intended to capture alpha chains, its abundance should not be given much weight. The V gene is TRBV6-6, the J gene TRBJ2-3; 8 positions agree with TRBD2. J lost 5 bases, V lost 6 bases, and 7 bases had no gene match. The CDR3 contains 14 residues. Germline V gene data show CDR1 as MNHNY and CDR2 as SVGAGI (reference sequence). The DNA for the CDR3 is TGTGCCAGCAGCCAGGGCCTAGCGGGAGATACGCAGTATTTT. This sequence encodes CASSQGLAGDTQYF.

This clonotype came up many times. This beta chain came through as a stray read in a library set up for alpha chains, and its size says little. The CDR3 protein is CASSPLQEGQPQHF. DNA of the CDR3: TGTGCCAGCTCACCTCTACAGGAAGGTCAGCCCCAGCATTTT. The rearrangement joins TRBV18 to TRBJ1-5, with D maybe TRBD1 (5 bases). From germline, CDR1 is KGHSH and CDR2 LQKENI. This CDR3 is 14 amino acids long. Deletions cut 3 bases from V and 6 bases from J, with 12 bases between. Full variable domain (remainder filled in from reference TRBV18 and TRBJ1-5): NAGVMQNPRHLVRRRGQEARLRCSPMKGHSHVYWYRQLPEEGLKFMVYLQKENIIDESGMPKERFSAEFPKEGPSILRIQQVVRGDSAAYFCASSPLQEGQPQHFGDGTRLSIL.

This clonotype was counted at least ten times. Within a library made for alpha chains, this beta chain is off target, and its count is uninformative. The J gene is TRBJ2-2, the V gene TRBV30, with TRBD1 matching 12 bases. Trimming cost V 7 bases and J 4 bases; bases outside gene matches: 7. This CDR3 comprises 15 residues. Germline CDR1 and CDR2: GTSNPN and SVGIG (reference sequence). The CDR3: CASQGQGAGTGELFF. The CDR3 bases are TGTGCCTCCCAGGGACAGGGGGCGGGCACCGGGGAGCTGTTTTTT. The entire variable domain, with the rest obtained from reference TRBV30 and TRBJ2-2, is as follows: SQTIHQWPATLVQPVGSPLSLECTVEGTSNPNLYWYRQAAGRGLQLLFYSVGIGQISSEVPQNLSASRPQDRQFILSSKKLLLSDSGFYLCASQGQGAGTGELFFGEGSRLTVL.

In its sample, this clonotype was seen many times. Because the library targeted alpha chains, this beta chain is an off-target read whose size means little. This chain connects TRBV5-1 to TRBJ2-3; 11 bases agree with TRBD1. J lost 4 bases, V lost 3 bases, and 1 base had no gene match. Germline CDR1 SGHRS, CDR2 YFSETQ. CDR3 length equals 14 residues. CDR3 nucleotide sequence: TGCGCCAGCAGCTGGGACAGGGGGGCAGATACGCAGTATTTT. Encoded protein: CASSWDRGADTQYF. The whole variable domain, filled in from reference TRBV5-1 and TRBJ2-3, reads KAGVTQTPRYLIKTRGQQVTLSCSPISGHRSVSWYQQTPGQGLQFLFEYFSETQRNKGNFPGRFSGRQFSNSRSEMNVSTLELGDSALYLCASSWDRGADTQYFGPGTRLTVL.

This clonotype is classed as large. This beta chain slipped into a library made for alpha chains as a stray read, so its size is not meaningful. The chain recombines TRBV5-1 with TRBJ2-5, with 12 bases that match TRBD2. The CDR3 is made up of 15 amino acids. The ends lost 4 bases at V and 3 bases at J; junction bases unmatched: 4. CDR1 SGHRS and CDR2 YFSETQ come from the germline V gene. CDR3 region: CASSIRLAGEETQYF. CDR3 nucleotides: TGCGCCAGCAGCATCCGACTAGCGGGGGAAGAGACCCAGTACTTC. The variable domain in full, completed from reference TRBV5-1 and TRBJ2-5, reads KAGVTQTPRYLIKTRGQQVTLSCSPISGHRSVSWYQQTPGQGLQFLFEYFSETQRNKGNFPGRFSGRQFSNSRSEMNVSTLELGDSALYLCASSIRLAGEETQYFGPGTRLLVL.

In this sample, this clonotype is medium-sized. Since it is a stray read in a library aimed at alpha chains, this beta chain has a size that is not meaningful. The CDR3 nucleotides are TGTGCCAGCATCCAGTGGCCGGGACTGAGCACAGATACGCAGTATTTT. This codes for CASIQWPGLSTDTQYF. The chain couples TRBV7-9 to TRBJ2-3; tentatively, D is TRBD2 (6 bases). The CDR3 contains 16 residues. CDR1 is SEHNR, CDR2 FQNEAQ, per germline (reference sequence). The V and J ends lost 7 bases and 0 bases respectively, with 17 bases between them.

By sample share, this clonotype is medium-sized (0.01 to 0.1%). Found in a library prepared for alpha chains, this beta chain is an off-target read, and its abundance has little meaning. This chain links TRBV5-4 with TRBJ2-7, with a tentative D call TRBD2 (6 bases). Trimming removed 0 bases from V and 5 bases from J, with 15 bases in between. CDR3 length: 15 residues. Germline values: CDR1 SGHNT, CDR2 YYREEE (reference sequence). This CDR3 is CASSLAPGVSDEQYF. The CDR3 DNA reads TGTGCCAGCAGCTTGGCCCCGGGGGTAAGCGACGAGCAGTACTTC.

Within the sample, this clonotype is medium-sized (0.01 to 0.1%). This beta chain is an unintended read in a library built for alpha chains; its size means little. The V call is TRBV7-2, the J call TRBJ2-4; D gene ambiguous. Per germline, CDR1 SGHTA and CDR2 FQGNSA. The ends were cut back, 5 bases at V and 5 bases at J, with 16 bases in the middle. The CDR3 is 15 residues long. CDR3 sequence: CASSPLGLTENIQYF. The CDR3 DNA sequence: TGTGCCAGCAGCCCATTAGGTCTAACGGAAAACATTCAGTACTTC.